Included here is one T cell receptor beta chain sequence, with context. PCR amplification relied on 60 Vbeta primers (plus 13 Jbeta primers). Generated by immunoSEQ multiplex PCR, the TCRdb table keeps only in-frame clones and is missing some. The top ten hold around 3.1% of the sample, which has fewer than 130,000 clones, 79% seen once. This CDR3 region has 17 residues. The data stem from a study of cytomegalovirus exposure and HLA in healthy donors. Study summary: Of the donors genotyped, approximately 400 in all, 81% fell in the Caucasian-associated ancestry cluster.

The chain joins TRBV12-2 to TRBJ2-2; the table's D gene call, TRBD2, was not cross checked with the DNA. TRBV12-2 is a listed pseudogene. This TCR came from a woman aged 40-49 years in good health and CMV-seronegative. Sequencing input: PBMCs. The CDR3 DNA reads as TGTGCAAGTCGCTGCCGACTAGCGGGAGTGACCACCGGGGAGCTGTTTTTT. Translation: CASRCRLAGVTTGELFF.